The entry that follows covers one T cell receptor beta chain sequence. As yet, its antigen is unknown. The CDR3 has 14 amino acids. Germline lookup yields CDR1 SEHNR and CDR2 FQNEAQ (reference sequence). Trimming removed 3 bases at V and 0 bases at J, with 8 bases between. These data are taken from a study of cytomegalovirus exposure and HLA in healthy donors. Findings of the study overall: The investigators catalogued 150 or so TCR beta chains as cytomegalovirus-associated. One later analysis, an examination of the 100 to 150 validation repertoires, found that first-cohort TCR clusters tended to co-occur in them.

Measured with immunoSEQ multiplex PCR; TCRdb has only the in-frame clones, and not every one. The sample shows roughly 120,000 clones, just under 95% of them seen only once. This TCR derives from a woman between 18 and 29 years old in good health and CMV-seronegative. Sequencing was carried out using PBMCs. This chain connects TRBV7-9 to TRBJ2-5, with TRBD1 as a possible D gene (6 bases). The CDR3 here is CASSFGQYQETQYF. CDR3 in DNA: TGTGCCAGCAGCTTCGGACAGTACCAAGAGACCCAGTACTTC.